This T cell receptor beta chain appears in the sequencing data of a study of a mutant IDH1 vaccine in newly diagnosed glioma (dated by TCRdb to about 2021). Regarding the research as a whole: Eight vaccinations were administered to patients in weeks 1, 3, 5, 7, 11, 15, 19 and 23, corresponding to visits V03 through V10. Longitudinal TCRB deep sequencing was performed for some 25 treated patients wherever samples were available for exploratory analyses. Vaccination started 4-6 weeks after radiotherapy alone, or was given together with temozolomide cycles in the groups whose treatment included chemotherapy. Peripheral blood samples were drawn at six visits, namely V03 (baseline), V05, V07, V10, V12 and V13. Of the approximately 30 treated patients, 62.5% were male and 37.5% were female, and a mean age of approximately 40 years was recorded. Before enrollment, most patients had been given radiochemotherapy with temozolomide as standard therapy, while the rest had received either radiotherapy alone or temozolomide alone. What the work shows at the level of the full study, not this receptor alone: It was noted by the authors that analyses of patient blood samples could not be reproduced owing to sample limitations. Immune responses induced by the vaccine were seen in roughly 92% of patients across multiple MHC alleles. Pseudoprogression seemed to be unrelated to changes in the top peripheral T cell clonotypes found by TCRB sequencing. Availability determined which PBMC samples were chosen for TCRB deep sequencing.

The label giving this sample's time point can be read as: week 23, last vaccination. Each vaccine dose was 300 ug of a 20-mer mutant IDH1 peptide in Montanide, given subcutaneously with topical imiquimod. All donors had newly diagnosed IDH1-mutant astrocytomas of WHO grade 3 or 4 that showed loss of nuclear ATRX. The samples were drawn from NOA16, a multicentre, single-arm, open-label phase I trial in Germany that tested a mutant IDH1 peptide vaccine in humans for the first time. Genomic DNA for TCRB sequencing was isolated from EDTA blood with the DNeasy Blood and Tissue Kit. Remarks on this clone: Its cognate antigen has yet to be identified. Per-base qualities were not stored, and no clone one base away is much larger.

The library was produced with the immunoSEQ multiplex PCR assay. The hsTCRB Kit was used according to the manufacturer's protocol to amplify rearranged TCR beta chain sequences. An Illumina MiSeq was used to sequence the TCRB libraries. As for the authors' bioinformatics: The kit vendor's proprietary platform handled demultiplexing, trimming and gene mapping. In its TCRdb copy, this immuneACCESS table keeps in-frame sequences only and misses some clones. Where compared with another copy, unresolved V genes explain less than half of these, and the others have no known cause. D and trimming come from the DNA, and the V and J calls and clone size come from that table. In this sample the table shows roughly 76,000 clones, roughly 85% of which occur a single time. 2% to 2.5% of the sample belongs to the ten largest clones. Including the terminal cysteine and phenylalanine, the CDR3 comprises 14 residues. Just CDR3 DNA is preserved here, 42 bases in frame from base 1. The germline V gene gives CDR1 as SNHLY and CDR2 as FYNNEI. V lost 6 bases and J lost 4 bases, and the count of bases not matched to a germline gene is 6.

The source was PBMCs, collected from a glioma patient whose treatment included an IDH1 peptide vaccine. The rearrangement joined TRBV2 to TRBJ2-7; the central 10 bases match TRBD1. The origin of this receptor is a man aged 25 to 45 with glioma. Some clones in this sample may be carry-over from other donors' samples. The CDR3: CASRADRGLYEQYF. The DNA sequence reads TGTGCCAGCAGGGCCGACAGGGGGCTATACGAGCAGTACTTC.